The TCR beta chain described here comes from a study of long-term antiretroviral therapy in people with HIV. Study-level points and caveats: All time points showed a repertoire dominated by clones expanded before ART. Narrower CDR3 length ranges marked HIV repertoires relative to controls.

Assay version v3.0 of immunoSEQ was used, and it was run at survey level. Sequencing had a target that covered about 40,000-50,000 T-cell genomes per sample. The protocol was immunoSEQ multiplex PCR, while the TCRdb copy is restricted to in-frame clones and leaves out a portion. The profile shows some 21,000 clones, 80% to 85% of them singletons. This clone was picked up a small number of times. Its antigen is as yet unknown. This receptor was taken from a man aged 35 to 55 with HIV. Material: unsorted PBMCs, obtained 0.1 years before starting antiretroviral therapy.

The CDR3 loop reads CASSSQGEEQPQHF. In DNA form, the CDR3 reads TGTGCCAGCAGCTCACAGGGAGAGGAGCAGCCCCAGCATTTT. The chain joins TRBV11-1 to TRBJ1-5; D perhaps matches TRBD1 (6 bases). Trimming cost V 4 bases and J 7 bases, with 14 bases left between them. Germline V gene data show CDR1 as SGHAT and CDR2 as FQDESV (reference sequence). CDR3 length: 14 residues.